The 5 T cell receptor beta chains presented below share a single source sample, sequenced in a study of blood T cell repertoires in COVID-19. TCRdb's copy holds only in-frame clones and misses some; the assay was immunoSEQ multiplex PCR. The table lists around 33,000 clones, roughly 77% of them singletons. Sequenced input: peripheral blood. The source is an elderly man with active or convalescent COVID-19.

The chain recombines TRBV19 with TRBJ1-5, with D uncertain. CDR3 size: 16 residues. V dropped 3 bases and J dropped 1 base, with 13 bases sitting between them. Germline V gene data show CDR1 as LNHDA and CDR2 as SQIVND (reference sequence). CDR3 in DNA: TGTGCCAGTAGTATTATGGGAGTCTTGAGCAATCAGCCCCAGCATTTT. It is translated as CASSIMGVLSNQPQHF.

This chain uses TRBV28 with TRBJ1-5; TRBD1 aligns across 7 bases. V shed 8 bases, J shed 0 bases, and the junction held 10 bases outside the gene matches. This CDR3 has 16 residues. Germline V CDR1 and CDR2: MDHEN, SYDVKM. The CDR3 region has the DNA TGTGCCAGCGTTCCTTGGGACAGCTATAGCAATCAGCCCCAGCATTTT. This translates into CASVPWDSYSNQPQHF. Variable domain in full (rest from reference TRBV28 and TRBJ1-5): DVKVTQSSRYLVKRTGEKVFLECVQDMDHENMFWYRQDPGLGLRLIYFSYDVKMKEKGDIPEGYSVSREKKERFSLILESASTNQTSMYLCASVPWDSYSNQPQHFGDGTRLSIL.

CDR3 residues: CAWSPRDNSPLHF. The CDR3 DNA follows: TGTGCCTGGAGTCCGCGGGACAATTCACCCCTCCACTTT. This chain uses TRBV30 with TRBJ1-6; TRBD1 is a possible D gene (5 bases). V lost 2 bases and J 7 bases, leaving 9 bases between the germline ends. Germline V lookup: CDR1 GTSNPN, CDR2 SVGIG (reference sequence). This CDR3 comprises 13 residues. Based on the CDR3 plus reference TRBV30 and TRBJ1-6, the full variable domain is SQTIHQWPATLVQPVGSPLSLECTVEGTSNPNLYWYRQAAGRGLQLLFYSVGIGQISSEVPQNLSASRPQDRQFILSSKKLLLSDSGFYLCAWSPRDNSPLHFGNGTRLTVT.

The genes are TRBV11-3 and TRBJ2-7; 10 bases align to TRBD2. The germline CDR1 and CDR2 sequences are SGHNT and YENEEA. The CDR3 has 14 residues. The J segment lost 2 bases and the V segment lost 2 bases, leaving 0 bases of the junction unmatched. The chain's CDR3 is CASSLTSGTYEQYF. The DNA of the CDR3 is TGTGCCAGCAGCTTAACTAGCGGGACCTACGAGCAGTACTTC.

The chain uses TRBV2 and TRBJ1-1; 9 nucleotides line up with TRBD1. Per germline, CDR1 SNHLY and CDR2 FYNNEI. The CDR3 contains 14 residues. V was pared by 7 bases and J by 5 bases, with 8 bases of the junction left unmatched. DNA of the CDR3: TGTGCCAGCAAGGACAGGGGATGGGAGACTGAAGCTTTCTTT. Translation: CASKDRGWETEAFF.